Shown below are 21 T cell receptor beta chains from a single sample sequenced in a study of shared clonotypes between healthy human individuals. The repertoire was sequenced with immunoSEQ multiplex PCR; TCRdb's copy has only in-frame clones and lacks some. The repertoire holds approximately 640,000 clones, about 92% seen once, with 30% to 40% in the top ten. Material for sequencing was memory CD8+ T cells from PBMCs. Specified subset: CD45RO+ cells pooled with CCR7-negative TemRA cells. Source of these receptors: a man between 18 and 29 years old in good health. Some clones in this sample may be carry-over from other donors' samples.

The sample holds one count of this clone. This chain links TRBV4-1 with TRBJ2-7; D might be TRBD1 or TRBD2, each matching 5 bases. Per germline, CDR1 MGHRA and CDR2 YSYEKL. The CDR3 runs to 17 residues. V was cut by 2 bases and J by 2 bases, with 19 bases left in between. The DNA of the CDR3 is TGCGCCAGCAGCCAAACAATGTCGGGGACCGCTACCTACGAGCAGTACTTC. This sequence encodes CASSQTMSGTATYEQYF.

This clone was seen a single time. The chain employs TRBV9 and TRBJ2-3; 7 positions match TRBD1. The germline V gene has CDR1 SGDLS and CDR2 YYNGEE. The CDR3 contains 15 residues. V lost 0 bases and J lost 2; bases outside the gene matches: 3. CDR3 sequence (DNA): TGTGCCAGCAGCGTAGTACAGGGGTTCACAGATACGCAGTATTTT. This codes for CASSVVQGFTDTQYF.

The chain is built from TRBV9 and TRBJ2-1; possibly TRBD2 for D (6 bases). Germline V lookup: CDR1 SGDLS, CDR2 YYNGEE. The V and J ends lost 4 bases and 9 bases respectively, with 23 bases between them. The CDR3 runs to 16 residues. The DNA for the CDR3 is TGTGCCAGCAGCCCCTGGCTAGCGACAGCAAGCAGTGAGCAGTTCTTC. It yields the protein CASSPWLATASSEQFF.

This clone has more than one count but fewer than ten. V and J are TRBV7-8 and TRBJ1-5, with 8 bases that match TRBD1. V shed 4 bases and J 2 bases; nucleotides not matched to a gene: 7. The CDR3 is 16 amino acids. Germline values: CDR1 SGHVS, CDR2 FQNEAQ. In DNA form, the CDR3 reads TGTGCCAGCAGCTCGGACAGGGCACAGGGCAATCAGCCCCAGCATTTT. Translating it yields CASSSDRAQGNQPQHF. Variable domain in full (rest from reference TRBV7-8 and TRBJ1-5): GAGVSQSPRYKVAKRGQDVALRCDPISGHVSLFWYQQALGQGPEFLTYFQNEAQLDKSGLPSDRFFAERPEGSVSTLKIQRTQQEDSAVYLCASSSDRAQGNQPQHFGDGTRLSIL.

The chain uses TRBV7-9 and TRBJ2-3, with TRBD2 identical over 13 bases. This CDR3 contains 19 residues. J lost 2 bases, V lost 4 bases, and 12 bases had no gene match. Germline CDR1 and CDR2: SEHNR and FQNEAQ (reference sequence). The CDR3 sequence: CASSSPGTSGTIFTDTQYF. The CDR3 bases are TGTGCCAGCAGCTCCCCCGGGACTAGCGGGACAATCTTCACAGATACGCAGTATTTT.

The chain is built from TRBV5-1 and TRBJ2-3; 12 bases align to TRBD2. V trimming: 4 bases; J trimming: 6 bases; junction bases outside the gene matches: 9. This CDR3 region has 16 residues. Germline V gene data show CDR1 as SGHRS and CDR2 as YFSETQ. CDR3 amino acids: CASSAYLAGGDDTQYF. CDR3 nucleotide sequence: TGCGCCAGCAGCGCCTATCTAGCGGGAGGGGACGATACGCAGTATTTT.

This sequence joins TRBV9 and TRBJ2-7; D is unclear. The CDR3 length is 15 residues. Germline V gene lookup returns CDR1 SGDLS and CDR2 YYNGEE. The germline V and J ends were trimmed by 0 bases and 6 bases, with 16 bases remaining between them. The CDR3 nucleotides are TGTGCCAGCAGCGTAGGAGGCTCTCTTTCGGGCGAGCAGTACTTC. Translating it yields CASSVGGSLSGEQYF.

The CDR3 nucleotides read TGTGCCAGCAGCTTAATTCGGACAGGGCACTCTGGGGCCAACGTCCTGACTTTC. This gives the protein CASSLIRTGHSGANVLTF. V gene TRBV7-8 combines with J gene TRBJ2-6; 8 nucleotides match TRBD1. The CDR3 is 18 amino acids. Germline V gene data show CDR1 as SGHVS and CDR2 as FQNEAQ. V trimming: 2 bases; J trimming: 0 bases; junction bases outside the gene matches: 6. The full variable domain, in which reference TRBV7-8 and TRBJ2-6 provide the parts outside the CDR3, is GAGVSQSPRYKVAKRGQDVALRCDPISGHVSLFWYQQALGQGPEFLTYFQNEAQLDKSGLPSDRFFAERPEGSVSTLKIQRTQQEDSAVYLCASSLIRTGHSGANVLTFGAGSRLTVL.

The chain has TRBV10-3 and TRBJ2-7; 13 bases are shared with TRBD2. V shed 6 bases, J shed 0 bases, and the junction held 8 bases outside the gene matches. Germline V gene lookup returns CDR1 ENHRY and CDR2 SYGVKD. The CDR3 has 17 residues. The CDR3: CAIRNGTSGTISYEQYF. As DNA, the CDR3 is TGTGCCATCAGAAACGGGACTAGCGGGACCATCTCCTACGAGCAGTACTTC.

This chain links TRBV27 with TRBJ2-7; the D gene is possibly TRBD1 (5 bases). CDR1 is MNHEY and CDR2 is SMNVEV in the germline V gene (reference sequence). The CDR3 extends over 17 amino acids. The V end lost 5 bases, the J end lost 4 bases, and 24 bases lay between the germline ends. CDR3 sequence (DNA): TGTGCCAGCAGTACCACCGCACAGGTCACGGTTCCTTACGAGCAGTACTTC. Amino acids: CASSTTAQVTVPYEQYF.

The V call is TRBV7-3, the J call TRBJ2-7, with a tentative D call TRBD1 (5 bases). Trimming stripped 6 bases from V and 5 bases from J, with 14 bases between. This CDR3 has 13 residues. Germline assignment: CDR1 SGHTA and CDR2 FQGTGA. The CDR3 DNA follows: TGTGCCAGCAGTTTAGGGGTTAGGAACGAGCAGTACTTC. Amino acid sequence: CASSLGVRNEQYF.

Of note for this clone: The sample has other DNA sequences that encode this CDR3 too. The chain combines TRBV6-6 with TRBJ2-2; the D is unclear. This CDR3 has 15 residues. The germline V gene encodes CDR1 MNHNY and CDR2 SVGAGI (reference sequence). V lost 0 bases and J 1 base, leaving 6 bases between the germline ends. DNA of the CDR3: TGTGCCAGCAGTTACTCCTCGGGGAACACCGGGGAGCTGTTTTTT. Translating it yields CASSYSSGNTGELFF.

V usage is TRBV19 and J usage is TRBJ2-1; possible D gene TRBD2, 5 bases. V shed 8 bases and J shed 9 bases, with 20 bases lying between them. This CDR3 has 14 residues. CDR1 is LNHDA, CDR2 SQIVND, per germline (reference sequence). As DNA, the CDR3 is TGTGCCAGTGGTAAGCCCGGAGTGACTACTGAGCAGTTCTTC. This sequence encodes CASGKPGVTTEQFF. Based on the CDR3 plus reference TRBV19 and TRBJ2-1, the full variable domain is DGGITQSPKYLFRKEGQNVTLSCEQNLNHDAMYWYRQDPGQGLRLIYYSQIVNDFQKGDIAEGYSVSREKKESFPLTVTSAQKNPTAFYLCASGKPGVTTEQFFGPGTRLTVL.

The rearrangement uses TRBV6-4 and TRBJ2-5; 7 bases line up with TRBD1. Per the germline V gene, CDR1 is MRHNA and CDR2 is SNTAGT. This CDR3 has 17 amino acids. After removal of 7 bases from V and 4 bases from J, the junction contained 18 bases not matched to a gene. CDR3 region: CASIQKPSRGLGETQYF. The CDR3 DNA reads as TGTGCCAGCATCCAAAAACCGTCCAGGGGGTTGGGAGAGACCCAGTACTTC.

The rearrangement uses TRBV7-3 and TRBJ2-1, with TRBD2 identical over 11 bases. After removal of 1 base from V and 9 bases from J, the junction contained 5 bases not matched to a gene. The V gene's germline CDR1 is SGHTA and CDR2 FQGTGA. The CDR3 loop spans 15 amino acids. The CDR3 here is CASSLMPSGRTEQFF. The DNA of the CDR3 is TGTGCCAGCAGCTTAATGCCTAGCGGGAGGACTGAGCAGTTCTTC.

V gene TRBV27 combines with J gene TRBJ2-7; 14 bases are a match to TRBD2. J was trimmed by 2 bases and V by 5 bases; bases with no gene match: 5. Germline assignment: CDR1 MNHEY and CDR2 SMNVEV (reference sequence). This CDR3 contains 16 residues. CDR3 residues: CASSPTTSGRAYEQYF. The CDR3 region has the DNA TGTGCCAGCAGTCCGACGACTAGCGGGAGGGCCTACGAGCAGTACTTC.

This rearrangement joins TRBV9 to TRBJ2-3, with 9 bases lining up with TRBD2. The V gene's germline CDR1 is SGDLS and CDR2 YYNGEE. The CDR3 length is 19 residues. Trimming took 5 bases from V and 2 from J; bases not matched to a gene: 18. The CDR3 region has the DNA TGTGCCAGCAGTTGGGCTAGCGGGGACGGCCACCCGAACACAGATACGCAGTATTTT. Translated, it gives CASSWASGDGHPNTDTQYF.

The sample holds a few counts of this clone. The chain is built from TRBV4-2 and TRBJ1-1; D is unresolved. V was cut by 5 bases and J by 3 bases, with 13 bases left in between. The CDR3 sequence is 14 residues long. CDR1 LGHNA and CDR2 YNFKEQ come from the germline V gene. DNA of the CDR3: TGTGCCAGCAGCTTAGTTAATACGCACACTGAAGCTTTCTTT. Translation gives CASSLVNTHTEAFF.

The rearrangement links TRBV30 to TRBJ2-7; TRBD2 agrees at 12 bases. V gave up 4 bases and J gave up 2 bases; unmatched junction bases: 3. CDR1 is GTSNPN, CDR2 SVGIG, per germline (reference sequence). The CDR3 extends over 14 amino acids. As DNA, the CDR3 is TGTGCCTGGAAGGGACTAGCGGGTGCCTACGAGCAGTACTTC. Translation gives CAWKGLAGAYEQYF. The full variable domain, with the rest looked up from reference TRBV30 and TRBJ2-7, is SQTIHQWPATLVQPVGSPLSLECTVEGTSNPNLYWYRQAAGRGLQLLFYSVGIGQISSEVPQNLSASRPQDRQFILSSKKLLLSDSGFYLCAWKGLAGAYEQYFGPGTRLTVT.

This clone was seen a few times. This rearrangement joins TRBV4-2 to TRBJ1-5; D might be TRBD1 (6 bases). The CDR3 contains 16 residues. Trimming removed 0 bases from V and 2 bases from J, with 11 bases in between. CDR1 and CDR2 (germline): LGHNA, YNFKEQ. The CDR3 spells CASSQDEGEGNQPQHF. The CDR3, as DNA: TGTGCCAGCAGCCAAGACGAGGGGGAGGGCAATCAGCCCCAGCATTTT.

The chain carries TRBV6-1 and TRBJ2-2; a weak D match, TRBD2 (7 bases). The CDR3 has 12 residues. Trimming left V 8 bases short and J 4 bases short, with 8 bases between. In germline, CDR1 is MNHNS, CDR2 SASEGT. DNA for the CDR3: TGTGCCAGCGGGGGGGCCACCGGGGAGCTGTTTTTT. It is translated as CASGGATGELFF.